This entry concerns a single TCR beta chain. Clinical histories supplied by participants themselves formed the basis of cohort assignment. Someone with COVID-19 had been met by exposed participants within 2 weeks before study entry. These data originate in a study of blood T cell repertoires in COVID-19. Background on the study: From the United States, Italy and Spain came samples of acute and convalescent COVID-19. T cells, B-cell-depleted T cells, or PBMCs supplied cDNA or gDNA.

The protocol was immunoSEQ multiplex PCR, while the TCRdb copy is restricted to in-frame clones and leaves out a portion. The data show about 310,000 clones, around 85% seen once. This clonotype was obtained from a woman in her thirties who had been exposed to COVID-19. Sample: PBMCs or T cells enriched from blood (not recorded which).

The chain's CDR3 is CASSVNSGQNEQYF. The CDR3 nucleotides are TGTGCCAGCAGCGTAAATTCCGGACAGAACGAGCAGTACTTC. The chain links TRBV9 to TRBJ2-7; a weak D match, TRBD1 (6 bases). In germline, CDR1 is SGDLS, CDR2 YYNGEE. This CDR3 is 14 amino acids long. V was cut by 1 base and J by 5 bases, with 13 bases left in between.